The T cell receptor (beta chain) under discussion was sequenced for a study of T cell repertoires in aging, cancer and after chemotherapy. TCR beta rearrangements were amplified from peripheral blood genomic DNA. Multiplex touch-down PCR with TRB-A/B primers amplified rearranged V-D-J TRB sequences. TCRdb itself ran the multiplex PCR reads through MiXCR, one entry per CDR3 protein. The table includes about 13,000 distinct CDR3 sequences, around 30% detected once. Whole-study results and caveats: In cancer patients, declining TCR diversity with age involved lost richness and lost evenness.

CDR3 length: 18 amino acids. After removal of 0 bases from V and 0 bases from J, the junction contained 8 bases not matched to a gene. Germline-derived CDR1 and CDR2 are SGHRS and YFSETQ. This clonotype has a handful of counts. Its specificity is not known. Sample: blood. This clonotype originated in a human donor with a blood cancer. This chain joins TRBV5-1 and TRBJ2-2, with 7 bases fitting TRBD1. The CDR3 reads CASSLDRQGRTNTGELFF. CDR3 nucleotide sequence: TGCGCCAGCAGCTTGGATCGACAGGGTCGAACGAACACCGGGGAGCTGTTTTTT.